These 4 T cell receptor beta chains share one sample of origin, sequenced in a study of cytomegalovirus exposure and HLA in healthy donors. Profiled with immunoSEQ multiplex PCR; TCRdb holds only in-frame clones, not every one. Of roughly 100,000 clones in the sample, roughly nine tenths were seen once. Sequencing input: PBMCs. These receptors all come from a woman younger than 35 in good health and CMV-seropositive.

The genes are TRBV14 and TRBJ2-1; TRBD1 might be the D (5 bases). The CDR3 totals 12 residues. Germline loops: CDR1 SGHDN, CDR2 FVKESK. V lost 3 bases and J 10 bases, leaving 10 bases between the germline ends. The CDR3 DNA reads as TGTGCCAGCAGCCAGTCAGGGTTGGAGCAGTTCTTC. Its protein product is CASSQSGLEQFF.

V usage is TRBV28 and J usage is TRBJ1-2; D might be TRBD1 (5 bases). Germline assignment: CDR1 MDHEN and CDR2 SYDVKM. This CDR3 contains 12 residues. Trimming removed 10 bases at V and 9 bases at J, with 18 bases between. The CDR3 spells CAISERGGSYTF. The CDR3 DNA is TGTGCCATCTCCGAGCGGGGGGGTAGCTACACCTTC.

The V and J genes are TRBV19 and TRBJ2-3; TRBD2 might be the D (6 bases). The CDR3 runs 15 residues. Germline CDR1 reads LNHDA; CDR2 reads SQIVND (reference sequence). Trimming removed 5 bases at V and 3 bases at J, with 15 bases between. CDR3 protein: CASSGGSRKTDTQYF. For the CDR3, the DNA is TGTGCCAGTAGTGGGGGGTCAAGAAAGACAGATACGCAGTATTTT.

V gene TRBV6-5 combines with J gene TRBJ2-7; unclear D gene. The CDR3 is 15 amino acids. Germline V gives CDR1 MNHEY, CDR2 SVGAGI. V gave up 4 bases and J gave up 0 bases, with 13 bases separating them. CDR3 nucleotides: TGTGCCAGCAGTTGGGCCCCAGGATACTCCTACGAGCAGTACTTC. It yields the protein CASSWAPGYSYEQYF.